Detailed here is one T cell receptor (beta chain). As yet, its antigen is unknown. Sequencing used immunoSEQ multiplex PCR; TCRdb keeps in-frame clones, though not all of them. The sample lists about 86,000 clones, over 85% occurring once. Germline CDR1 WNHNN, CDR2 SYGVQD (reference sequence). The CDR3 runs to 15 residues. The V and J ends lost 4 bases and 1 base, in that order; junction bases with no gene match: 3. This sample was included in a study of T cell responses to AZD1222 COVID-19 vaccine. Findings and limits, study-wide: At baseline, seropositivity was found in only 5 to 7 AZD1222 recipients. Repertoire sampling happened only post peak T cell response. Two AZD1222 administrations were followed by greater Spike-specific TCR breadth and depth. The donor group comprised mostly white British people and more females; the analysis possibly underestimated clonal diversity.

V is TRBV10-1 and J is TRBJ2-1, with 8 nucleotides matching TRBD2. The input for sequencing was peripheral blood, taken on day 0 of AZD1222 vaccination. This sequence was found in an adult in good health. The CDR3 loop reads CASSAAGGSYNEQFF. Written as DNA, the CDR3 is TGCGCCAGCAGTGCGGCGGGAGGATCCTACAATGAGCAGTTCTTC.